One sample yielded the 2 T cell receptor beta chains listed below, sequenced in a study of blood T cell repertoires in COVID-19. This table comes from immunoSEQ multiplex PCR, and its TCRdb copy is limited to in-frame clones, with some not included. The data show 200,000 to 250,000 clones, roughly four fifths seen once. The source material was peripheral blood. The source of these receptors is a woman in her seventies with COVID-19, enrolled during active disease.

The CDR3 DNA reads TGTGCCAGCAGTTTAACCCGAAGGAGGAGTAGCTACACCTTC. Its translation is CASSLTRRRSSYTF. The chain joins TRBV28 to TRBJ1-2; the D is unclear. CDR3 length: 14 amino acids. Trimming shortened V by 2 bases and J by 9 bases, and 16 bases separated the two germline ends. Germline CDR1 is MDHEN and CDR2 is SYDVKM.

The V call is TRBV9, the J call TRBJ2-2; tentative D call: TRBD2 (5 bases). The germline V gene has CDR1 SGDLS and CDR2 YYNGEE. The CDR3 covers 16 residues. V gave up 4 bases and J gave up 1 base, with 14 bases separating them. The CDR3, as DNA: TGTGCCAGCAGCCCGAGAGGGTTAGGGAACACCGGGGAGCTGTTTTTT. Its protein is CASSPRGLGNTGELFF.